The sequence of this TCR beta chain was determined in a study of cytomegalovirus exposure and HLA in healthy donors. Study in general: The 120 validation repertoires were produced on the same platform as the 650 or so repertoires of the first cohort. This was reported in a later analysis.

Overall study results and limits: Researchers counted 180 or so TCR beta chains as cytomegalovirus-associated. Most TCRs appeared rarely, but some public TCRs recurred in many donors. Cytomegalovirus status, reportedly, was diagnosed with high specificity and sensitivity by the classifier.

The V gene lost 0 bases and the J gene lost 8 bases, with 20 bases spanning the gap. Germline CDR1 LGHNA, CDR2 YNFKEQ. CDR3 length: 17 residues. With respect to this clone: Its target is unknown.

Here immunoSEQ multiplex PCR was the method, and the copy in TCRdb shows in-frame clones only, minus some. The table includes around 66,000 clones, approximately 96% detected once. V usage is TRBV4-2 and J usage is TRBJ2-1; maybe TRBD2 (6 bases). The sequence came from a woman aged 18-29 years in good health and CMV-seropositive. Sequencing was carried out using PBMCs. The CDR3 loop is CASSQEKLAARRDEQFF. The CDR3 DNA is TGTGCCAGCAGCCAAGAGAAGTTAGCGGCCAGGCGGGATGAGCAGTTCTTC.